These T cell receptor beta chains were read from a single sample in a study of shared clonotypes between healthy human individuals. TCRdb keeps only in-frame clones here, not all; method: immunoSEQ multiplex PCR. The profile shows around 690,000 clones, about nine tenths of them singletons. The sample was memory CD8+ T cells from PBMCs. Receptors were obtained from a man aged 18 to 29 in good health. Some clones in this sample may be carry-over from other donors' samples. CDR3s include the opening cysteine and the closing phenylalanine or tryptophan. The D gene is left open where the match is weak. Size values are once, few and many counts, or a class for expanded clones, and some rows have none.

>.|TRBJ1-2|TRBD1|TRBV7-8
CASSFGTGFMKWGYTF
TGTGCCAGCAGCTTCGGGACAGGGTTTATGAAATGGGGCTACACCTTC
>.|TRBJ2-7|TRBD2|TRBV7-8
CASSPFAGGPGEQYF
TGTGCCAGCAGCCCCTTTGCGGGAGGGCCGGGAGAGCAGTACTTC
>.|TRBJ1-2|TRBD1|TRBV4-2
CASSQRDRGIVTGYTF
TGTGCCAGCAGCCAGCGGGACAGGGGGATTGTAACTGGCTACACCTTC
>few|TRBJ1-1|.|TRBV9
CASSVEETEAFF
TGTGCCAGCAGCGTAGAGGAGACTGAAGCTTTCTTT
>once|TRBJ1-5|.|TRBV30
CAWSVSAGTSQPQHF
TGTGCCTGGAGTGTATCAGCGGGTACGAGTCAGCCCCAGCATTTT
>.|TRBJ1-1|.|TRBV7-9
CASSLDWTDLRNTEAFF
TGTGCCAGCAGCTTAGATTGGACAGACCTAAGGAACACTGAAGCTTTCTTT
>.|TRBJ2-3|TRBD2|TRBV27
CASSLIWDAQPLAGGLSTDTQYF
TGTGCCAGCAGTCTTATTTGGGACGCACAGCCGCTTGCGGGAGGGCTTAGCACAGATACGCAGTATTTT
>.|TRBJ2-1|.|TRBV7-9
CASSLAQDGEYNEQFF
TGTGCCAGCAGCTTAGCGCAGGACGGAGAATACAATGAGCAGTTCTTC
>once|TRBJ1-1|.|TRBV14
CASSQDRQLNTEAFF
TGTGCCAGCAGCCAAGACAGGCAGTTGAACACTGAAGCTTTCTTT
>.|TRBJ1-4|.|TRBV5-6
CASSLGTGPNEKLFF
TGTGCCAGCAGCTTGGGGACCGGTCCGAATGAAAAACTGTTTTTT
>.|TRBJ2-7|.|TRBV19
CASTTIIGAYEQYF
TGTGCCAGTACTACTATCATCGGGGCCTACGAGCAGTACTTC
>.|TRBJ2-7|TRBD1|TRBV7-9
CASTGQGAREQYF
TGTGCCAGCACAGGACAGGGGGCGCGGGAGCAGTACTTC
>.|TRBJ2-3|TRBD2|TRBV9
CASSPRMREMDTQYF
TGTGCCAGCAGCCCCCGAATGCGGGAGATGGATACGCAGTATTTT
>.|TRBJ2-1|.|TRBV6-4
CASSDSRVGEQFF
TGTGCCAGCAGTGACTCGAGGGTCGGTGAGCAGTTCTTC
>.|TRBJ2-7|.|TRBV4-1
CASSQALENSYEQYF
TGCGCCAGCAGCCAGGCCCTTGAAAACTCCTACGAGCAGTACTTC
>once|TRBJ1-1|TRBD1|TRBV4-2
CASSIRTGGTEAFF
TGTGCCAGCAGTATCCGGACAGGGGGCACTGAAGCTTTCTTT
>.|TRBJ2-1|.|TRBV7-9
CASSLASLKAAYNEQFF
TGTGCCAGCAGCTTAGCGTCCCTGAAGGCCGCCTACAATGAGCAGTTCTTC
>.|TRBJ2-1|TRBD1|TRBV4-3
CASSQAGTGFNNEQFF
TGCGCCAGCAGCCAAGCCGGGACAGGGTTCAACAATGAGCAGTTCTTC
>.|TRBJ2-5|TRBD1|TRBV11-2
CASSLEQGRRKTQYF
TGTGCCAGCAGCTTAGAACAGGGGCGCCGCAAGACCCAGTACTTC
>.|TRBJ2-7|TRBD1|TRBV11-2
CASSLPGQGAYSSYEQYF
TGTGCCAGCAGCCTGCCGGGACAGGGGGCCTATAGCTCCTACGAGCAGTACTTC
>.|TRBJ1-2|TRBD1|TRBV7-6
CASSIRPLTGGNGYTF
TGTGCCAGCAGCATCCGACCCTTGACAGGGGGGAATGGCTACACCTTC
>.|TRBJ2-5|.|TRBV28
CASSRNTETQYF
TGTGCCAGCAGTCGAAATACCGAGACCCAGTACTTC
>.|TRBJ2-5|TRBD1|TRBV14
CASSQKTGGWEETQYF
TGTGCCAGCAGCCAAAAGACAGGGGGCTGGGAAGAGACCCAGTACTTC
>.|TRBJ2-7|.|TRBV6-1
CASSDRRWDAIYEQYF
TGTGCCAGCAGTGACCGGCGCTGGGACGCTATTTACGAGCAGTACTTC
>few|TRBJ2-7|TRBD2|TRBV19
CASSIDGGYAYEQYF
TGTGCCAGTAGTATCGACGGGGGGTACGCCTACGAGCAGTACTTC
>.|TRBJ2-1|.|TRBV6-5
CASSYAFPSSYNEQFF
TGTGCCAGCAGTTACGCCTTCCCCTCCTCCTACAATGAGCAGTTCTTC
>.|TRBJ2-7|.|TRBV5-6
CASSLIGSEQYF
TGTGCCAGCAGCTTAATCGGGTCCGAGCAGTACTTC
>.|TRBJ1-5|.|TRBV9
CASSAGDSDQPQHF
TGTGCCAGCAGCGCAGGAGACAGTGATCAGCCCCAGCATTTT
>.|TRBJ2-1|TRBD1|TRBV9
CASSVRTGNNEQFF
TGTGCCAGCAGCGTTAGGACAGGGAACAATGAGCAGTTCTTC
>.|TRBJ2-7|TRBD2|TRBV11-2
CASSLGVRGGPGEQYF
TGTGCCAGCAGCTTAGGAGTACGGGGAGGGCCAGGCGAGCAGTACTTC
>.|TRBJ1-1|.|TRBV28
CASNLSGGSEAFF
TGTGCCAGCAATTTGAGTGGTGGATCTGAAGCTTTCTTT
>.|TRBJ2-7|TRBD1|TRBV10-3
CAISDTGVEQYF
TGTGCCATCAGCGATACAGGGGTCGAGCAGTACTTC
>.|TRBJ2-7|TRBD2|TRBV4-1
CASSLRGREGSYEQYF
TGCGCCAGCAGCCTCCGGGGGCGGGAGGGCTCCTACGAGCAGTACTTC
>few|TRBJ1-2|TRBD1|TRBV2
CASRGRTGNGYTF
TGTGCCAGCAGGGGACGGACAGGGAATGGCTACACCTTC
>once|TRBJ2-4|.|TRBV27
CASSLYVGTDIQYF
TGTGCCAGCAGTTTATACGTGGGCACGGACATTCAGTACTTC
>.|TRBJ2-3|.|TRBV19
CASRWGGGDTDTQYF
TGTGCCAGTAGATGGGGGGGCGGAGACACAGATACGCAGTATTTT
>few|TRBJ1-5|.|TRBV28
CASNQREARQPQHF
TGTGCCAGCAACCAGCGGGAGGCGAGGCAGCCCCAGCATTTT
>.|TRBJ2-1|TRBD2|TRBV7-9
CASSRGTSGQFF
TGTGCCAGCAGTAGGGGGACTAGCGGGCAGTTCTTC
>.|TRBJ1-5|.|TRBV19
CASSMYGGNRQPQHF
TGTGCCAGTAGTATGTATGGAGGGAATCGTCAGCCCCAGCATTTT
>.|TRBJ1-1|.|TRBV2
CASSEGHPNTEAFF
TGTGCCAGCAGTGAGGGCCACCCGAACACTGAAGCTTTCTTT
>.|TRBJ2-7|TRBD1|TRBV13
CASSSGQGAHEQYF
TGTGCCAGCAGCTCGGGACAGGGGGCCCACGAGCAGTACTTC
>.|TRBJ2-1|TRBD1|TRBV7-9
CASSLGTGGHNEQFF
TGTGCCAGCAGCTTAGGGACAGGGGGCCACAATGAGCAGTTCTTC
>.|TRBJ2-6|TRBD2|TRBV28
CASSLYLAGGLSGANVLTF
TGTGCCAGCAGTTTATATCTAGCGGGAGGACTCTCTGGGGCCAACGTCCTGACTTTC
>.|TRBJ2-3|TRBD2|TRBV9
CASRPGGLATDTQYF
TGTGCCAGCAGGCCCGGGGGACTAGCGACAGATACGCAGTATTTT
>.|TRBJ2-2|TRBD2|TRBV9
CASSAGGLAGAGELFF
TGTGCCAGCAGCGCCGGGGGACTAGCGGGAGCCGGGGAGCTGTTTTTT
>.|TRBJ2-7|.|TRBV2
CASSETMGSYEQYF
TGTGCCAGCAGCGAAACCATGGGTTCCTACGAGCAGTACTTC
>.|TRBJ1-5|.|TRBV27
CASSLGSNQPQHF
TGTGCCAGCAGTTTGGGAAGCAATCAGCCCCAGCATTTT
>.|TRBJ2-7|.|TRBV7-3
CASSLYPGARSEQYF
TGTGCCAGCAGCTTATACCCGGGGGCTAGATCCGAGCAGTACTTC
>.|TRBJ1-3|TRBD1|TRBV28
CASRIQGRQGLNTIYF
TGTGCCAGCAGAATCCAAGGAAGACAGGGACTAAACACCATATATTTT
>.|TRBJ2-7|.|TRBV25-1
CASSSVQGLIHEQYF
TGTGCCAGCAGTTCAGTACAGGGACTTATCCACGAGCAGTACTTC
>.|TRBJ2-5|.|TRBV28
CASSLFRGGETQYF
TGTGCCAGCAGTTTATTTAGGGGAGGAGAGACCCAGTACTTC
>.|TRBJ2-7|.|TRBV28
CASSLEASYEQYF
TGTGCCAGCAGTTTGGAAGCCTCCTACGAGCAGTACTTC